Below, 3 T cell receptor beta chains from the same sample are listed, as sequenced in a study of post-analysis software for immune sequencing data. Unique molecular identifiers featured in each of the TCR beta cDNA libraries. TCRdb passed the PCR reads through MiXCR, listing each CDR3 protein once. The sample records roughly 600,000 distinct CDR3 sequences, about 40% being singletons. General study findings and limits: When patients were compared with controls, about five TRBV segments were more frequent, TRBV5-6, TRBV5-1 and TRBV20-1 among them.

The antigens of these receptors remain unknown. Material: blood. The receptor source for this set is a girl aged 5 to 17 with multiple sclerosis.

This clonotype was seen a handful of times. The chain uses TRBV6-7 and TRBJ2-4; the match to TRBD2 covers 11 bases. TRBV6-7 is placed among ORFs of uncertain function. The V gene end was trimmed by 0 bases and the J gene end by 0 bases; junction bases not matched to a gene: 7. The CDR3 is made up of 19 amino acids. This CDR3 reads CASSYSSGRARLAKNIQYF. CDR3 in DNA: TGTGCCAGCAGTTACTCTAGCGGGAGGGCCAGACTAGCCAAAAACATTCAGTACTTC.

This clonotype was observed a handful of times. This chain links TRBV28 with TRBJ2-1; TRBD2 matches 13 bases. The CDR3 is 14 amino acids. With 9 bases clipped from V and 10 bases from J, the junction kept 9 bases outside the gene matches. Germline assignment: CDR1 MDHEN and CDR2 SYDVKM. The CDR3 DNA reads as TGTGCCAGTAGAGGCACTAGCGGGAGGGCGGAGCAGTTCTTC. This encodes CASRGTSGRAEQFF.

V is TRBV6-2 or TRBV6-3 and J is TRBJ2-1; 8 bases map to TRBD2. Looked up from germline, CDR1 is MNHEY and CDR2 is SVGEGT. V dropped 5 bases and J dropped 3; count of bases not matched to a gene: 9. This CDR3 comprises 16 residues. The CDR3 DNA reads TGTGCCAGCAGTCTACTAGCGGAGGGGGACTACAATGAGCAGTTCTTC. Its translation is CASSLLAEGDYNEQFF.